This TCR beta chain was obtained from a study of beta chain features in type 1 diabetes. Sequenced material consisted of expressed TCRB transcripts (all of the isolated RNA was reverse transcribed). Average reads for naive, central memory and regulatory T cell samples were about 3.57 million. Some clones are missing from TCRdb's copy, which holds only in-frame ones; the method was immunoSEQ multiplex PCR. Of 300,000 to 350,000 clones listed, approximately 15% were seen once; the top ten hold roughly 0.015%. Trimming cost V 2 bases and J 0 bases, with 12 bases left between them. Germline V CDR1 and CDR2: SEHNR, FQNEAQ (reference sequence). The CDR3 is 16 residues long. Study results and limitations: When VDJ junctions were examined, type 1 diabetes patients showed fewer insertions and more deletions. For Type 1 diabetes patients, all four CD4+ subsets carried TCRB CDR3s that were moderately but significantly shorter.

With regard to this clone: Its antigen is unknown.

The receptor comes from a woman aged 18-29 years with type 1 diabetes. The chain employs TRBV7-9 and TRBJ2-3; D is possibly TRBD2 (6 bases). The sample consisted of naive CD4+ T cells from blood. The CDR3 sequence is CASSLRLASSTDTQYF. CDR3 DNA sequence: TGTGCCAGCAGCTTACGGCTAGCGTCTAGCACAGATACGCAGTATTTT. Supplemented by reference TRBV7-9 and TRBJ2-3, the full variable domain reads DTGVSQNPRHKITKRGQNVTFRCDPISEHNRLYWYRQTLGQGPEFLTYFQNEAQLEKSRLLSDRFSAERPKGSFSTLEIQRTEQGDSAMYLCASSLRLASSTDTQYFGPGTRLTVL.